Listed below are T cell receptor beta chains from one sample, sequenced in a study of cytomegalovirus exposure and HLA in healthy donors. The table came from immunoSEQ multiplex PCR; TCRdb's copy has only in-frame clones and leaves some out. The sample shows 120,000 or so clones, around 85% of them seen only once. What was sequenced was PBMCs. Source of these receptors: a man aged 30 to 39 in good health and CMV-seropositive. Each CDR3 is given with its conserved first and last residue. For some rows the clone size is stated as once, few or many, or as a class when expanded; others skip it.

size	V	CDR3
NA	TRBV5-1	CASSLRTGGDYGYTF
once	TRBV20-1	CSARTGVGAFF
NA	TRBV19	CASSTGGETPYEQYF
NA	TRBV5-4	CASSLGGLSAGANVLTF
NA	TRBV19	CASSPARGLRDEQYF
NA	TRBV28	CASSLRGGSNYGYTF
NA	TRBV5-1	CASSHYGTNYGYTF
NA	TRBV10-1	CASPPFRGLDF
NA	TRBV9	CASSVLQTGNYGYTF
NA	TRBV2	CASSGQVAYEQYF
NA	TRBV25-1	CASSTSLFIYEQYF
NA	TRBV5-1	CASSFSGSNQPQHF
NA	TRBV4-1	CASSQVVGEDYGYTF
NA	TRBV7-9	CSSSLSRDGYTF
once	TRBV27	CASSLTGQGIYEQYF
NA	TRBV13	CASSFGRGGNYGYTF
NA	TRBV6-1	CASSESLAISTDTQYF
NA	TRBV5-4	CASSLGFTSGFPSTDTQYF
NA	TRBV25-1	CASSERTASNTEAFF
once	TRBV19	CASSISAGTGTYNSPLHF
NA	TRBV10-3	CAISEWLAGVGQETQYF
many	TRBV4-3	CASSQDPPSGNTGELFF